By share, the clone carrying this TCR beta chain ranks as medium-sized (0.01 to 0.1%). Its target is unknown. There are 14 residues in the CDR3. Losses at the gene ends were 5 bases for V and 3 bases for J; bases not matched to a gene: 4. The data were obtained in a study of metastatic and nonmetastatic thyroid tumors. Study-level background: The study looked at repertoires side by side in blood and in tumor or nodule tissue from malignant and benign thyroid patients. Points from the study as a whole: Reportedly, malignant thyroid tumors had significantly higher TCR beta diversity than benign nodules, in blood and tumor.

Original processing methods: Clinicopathological groups of papillary thyroid cancer showed CDR3 differences that were used to build a distant-metastasis classifier. Through MiXCR, TCRdb re-clonotyped the PCR reads. It is TCRdb's table, rather than the study itself, that gives the V and J calls and clone size. The data contain approximately 15,000 clones, about 25% of them singletons. Patients had received no treatment of any kind before thyroid surgery. This TCR was recovered from a female donor with papillary thyroid cancer or a benign thyroid nodule (not recorded which). Some clones in this sample may be carry-over from other donors' samples. Sequences were obtained from adjacent normal tissue. The chain carries TRBV12-3 or TRBV12-4 and TRBJ1-5; 7 bases line up with TRBD1. The CDR3 protein is CASSPTGDNQPQHF. The CDR3 nucleotides are TGTGCCAGCAGTCCCACAGGGGACAATCAGCCCCAGCATTTT.